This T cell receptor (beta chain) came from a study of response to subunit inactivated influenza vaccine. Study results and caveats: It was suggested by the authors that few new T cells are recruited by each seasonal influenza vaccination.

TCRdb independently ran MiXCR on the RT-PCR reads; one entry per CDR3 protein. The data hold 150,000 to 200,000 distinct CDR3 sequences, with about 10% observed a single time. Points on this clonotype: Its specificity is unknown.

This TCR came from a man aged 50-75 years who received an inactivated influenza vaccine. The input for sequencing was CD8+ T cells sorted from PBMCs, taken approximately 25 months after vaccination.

This CDR3 reads CASSGVKTKQYF. Here the CDR3 DNA reads TGTGCCAGCAGTGGAGTCAAGACCAAGCAGTACTTC. V usage is TRBV9 and J usage is TRBJ2-7, with D hard to call. Trimming left V 5 bases short and J 8 bases short, with 14 bases between. The CDR3 runs to 12 residues. Germline V gene data show CDR1 as SGDLS and CDR2 as YYNGEE.